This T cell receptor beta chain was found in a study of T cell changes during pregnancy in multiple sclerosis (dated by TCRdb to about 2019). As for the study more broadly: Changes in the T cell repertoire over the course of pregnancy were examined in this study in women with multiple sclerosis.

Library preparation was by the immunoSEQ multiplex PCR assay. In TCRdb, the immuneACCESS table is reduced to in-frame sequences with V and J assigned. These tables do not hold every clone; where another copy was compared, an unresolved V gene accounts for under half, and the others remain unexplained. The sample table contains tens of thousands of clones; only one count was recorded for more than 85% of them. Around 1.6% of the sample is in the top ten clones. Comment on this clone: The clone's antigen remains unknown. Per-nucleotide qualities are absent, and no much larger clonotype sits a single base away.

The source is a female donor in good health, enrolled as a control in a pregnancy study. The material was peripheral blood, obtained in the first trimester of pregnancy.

The DNA sequence reads TGTGCCAGCAGTGTGCGAATAGAGACCCAGTACTTC. Translated, this gives CASSVRIETQYF. The rearranged segments are TRBV28 and TRBJ2-5; confidence is insufficient to name the D gene. From the cysteine up to the phenylalanine, the CDR3 has a length of 12 residues. The CDR3 DNA has 36 bases and is translated from base 1. Trimming costs V 5 bases and J 4 bases, and their ends lie 8 bases apart. CDR1 and CDR2, per the germline V gene, are MDHEN and SYDVKM.